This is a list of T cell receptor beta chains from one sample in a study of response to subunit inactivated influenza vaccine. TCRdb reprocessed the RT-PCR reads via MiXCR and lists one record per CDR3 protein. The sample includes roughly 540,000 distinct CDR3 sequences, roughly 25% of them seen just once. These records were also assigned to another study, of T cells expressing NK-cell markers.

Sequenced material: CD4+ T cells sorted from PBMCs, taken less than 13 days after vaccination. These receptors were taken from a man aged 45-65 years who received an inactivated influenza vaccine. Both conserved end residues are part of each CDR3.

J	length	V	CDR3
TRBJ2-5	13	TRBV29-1	CSISGGYQETQYF
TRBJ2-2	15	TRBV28	CASNQAGGNTGELFF
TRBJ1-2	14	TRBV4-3	CASTPVLGGYGYTF
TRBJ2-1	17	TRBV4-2	CASSLNSGTSGGNEQFF
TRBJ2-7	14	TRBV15	CATSTSGRAYEQYF
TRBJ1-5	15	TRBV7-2	CASSLYRDSNQPQHF
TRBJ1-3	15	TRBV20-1	CSARPPWSSGNTIYF
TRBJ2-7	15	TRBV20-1	CSAEKPTSGRHEQYF
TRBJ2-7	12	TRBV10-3	CAIGQGNYEQYF
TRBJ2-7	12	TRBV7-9	CASSLAGYDQYF
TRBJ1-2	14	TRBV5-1	CASSLTKTMDGYTF
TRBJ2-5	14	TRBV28	CASTRDVRQETQYF
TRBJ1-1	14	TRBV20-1	CSARVVQGGTEAFF
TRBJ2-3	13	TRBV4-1	CASSHEDTDTQYF
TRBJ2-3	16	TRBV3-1	CASSREAGDWTDTQYF
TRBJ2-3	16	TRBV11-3	CASSQGQGRYTDTQYF
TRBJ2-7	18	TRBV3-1	CASSQNGQGWTSGYEQYF
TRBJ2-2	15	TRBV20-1	CSASDRQGNTGELFF
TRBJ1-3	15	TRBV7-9	CASSLTGATGNTIYF
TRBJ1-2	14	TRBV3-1	CASSQVAGGRGYTF
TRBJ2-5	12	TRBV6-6	CASSYGGETQYF
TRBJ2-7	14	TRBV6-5	CASSSGTRSYEQYF
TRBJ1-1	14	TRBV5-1	CASSPTGRDTEAFF
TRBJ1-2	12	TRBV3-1	CASSQDLYGYTF
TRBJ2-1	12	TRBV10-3	CAISEVPNEQFF
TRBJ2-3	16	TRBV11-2	CASSPRLAVSTDTQYF
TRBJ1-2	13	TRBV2	CASSESGNYGYTF
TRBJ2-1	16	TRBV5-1	CASSLALAGDYNEQFF
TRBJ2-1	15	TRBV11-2	CASSSALRAGNEQFF
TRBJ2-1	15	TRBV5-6	CASSLGQVGDNEQFF
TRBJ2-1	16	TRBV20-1	CSADRFSGKGGDEQFF
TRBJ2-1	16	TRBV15	CATSSESDSSGDEQFF
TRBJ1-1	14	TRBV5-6	CASSPDTMNTEAFF
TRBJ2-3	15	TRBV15	CATRRGLANTDTQYF
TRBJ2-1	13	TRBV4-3	CASKDSGSDEQFF
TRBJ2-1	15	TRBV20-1	CSARTSGRARNEQFF
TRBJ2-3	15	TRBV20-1	CSAPFGGGVTDTQYF
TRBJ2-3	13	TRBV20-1	CSARSSSPDTQYF
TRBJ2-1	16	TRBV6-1	CASIDGGLVAANEQFF
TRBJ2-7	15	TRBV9	CASSYHGDSGSEQYF
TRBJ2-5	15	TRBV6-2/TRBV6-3	CASSTGDRYQETQYF
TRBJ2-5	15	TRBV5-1	CASSVQGDRAETQYF
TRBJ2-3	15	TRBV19	CASRRQGSSTDTQYF
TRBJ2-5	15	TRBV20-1	CSARDVAKFQETQYF
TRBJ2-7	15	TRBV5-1	CASSQTGDASYEQYF
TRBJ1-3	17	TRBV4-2	CASSLNGGDSSGNTIYF
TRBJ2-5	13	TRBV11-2	CASSATGFETQYF
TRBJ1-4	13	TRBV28	CATLRGTNEKLFF
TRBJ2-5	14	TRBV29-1	CSVVHTAHQETQYF
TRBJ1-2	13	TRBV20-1	CSAGWAVNYGYTF